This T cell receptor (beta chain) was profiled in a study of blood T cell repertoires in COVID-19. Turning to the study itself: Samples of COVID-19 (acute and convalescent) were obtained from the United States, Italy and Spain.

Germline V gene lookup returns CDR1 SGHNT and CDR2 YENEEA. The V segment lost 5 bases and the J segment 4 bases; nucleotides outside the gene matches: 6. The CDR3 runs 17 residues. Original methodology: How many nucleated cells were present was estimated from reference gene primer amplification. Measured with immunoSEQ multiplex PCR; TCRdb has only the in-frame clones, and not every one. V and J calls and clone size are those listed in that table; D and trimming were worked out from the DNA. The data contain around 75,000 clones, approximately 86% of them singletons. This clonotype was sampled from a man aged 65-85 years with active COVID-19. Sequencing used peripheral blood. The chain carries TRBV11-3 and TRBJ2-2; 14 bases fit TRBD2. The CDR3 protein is CASSTRLAGGSTGELFF. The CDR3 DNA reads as TGTGCCAGCAGCACAAGACTAGCGGGAGGGAGCACCGGGGAGCTGTTTTTT.